The present TCR beta chain was sequenced within a study of blood T cells in healthy people across ages. Using a J-beta primer mix together with a sample-barcoded 5' primer, a second PCR was run for roughly 7 to 11 cycles. TCRdb ran MiXCR on the 5' RACE reads and lists one entry per CDR3 protein. The table has 700,000 to 1,000,000 distinct CDR3 sequences, around 43% seen once. This clonotype was seen just once. Trimming stripped 0 bases from V and 5 bases from J, with 8 bases between. Germline CDR1 and CDR2: MNHEY and SMNVEV (reference sequence). This CDR3 contains 14 residues. This sequence was found in a man in his sixties in good health. Sequencing used blood. The chain recombines TRBV27 with TRBJ2-1; D unclear. CDR3 protein: CASSLSRLHNEQFF. DNA of the CDR3: TGTGCCAGCAGTTTATCGAGGCTACACAATGAGCAGTTCTTC.